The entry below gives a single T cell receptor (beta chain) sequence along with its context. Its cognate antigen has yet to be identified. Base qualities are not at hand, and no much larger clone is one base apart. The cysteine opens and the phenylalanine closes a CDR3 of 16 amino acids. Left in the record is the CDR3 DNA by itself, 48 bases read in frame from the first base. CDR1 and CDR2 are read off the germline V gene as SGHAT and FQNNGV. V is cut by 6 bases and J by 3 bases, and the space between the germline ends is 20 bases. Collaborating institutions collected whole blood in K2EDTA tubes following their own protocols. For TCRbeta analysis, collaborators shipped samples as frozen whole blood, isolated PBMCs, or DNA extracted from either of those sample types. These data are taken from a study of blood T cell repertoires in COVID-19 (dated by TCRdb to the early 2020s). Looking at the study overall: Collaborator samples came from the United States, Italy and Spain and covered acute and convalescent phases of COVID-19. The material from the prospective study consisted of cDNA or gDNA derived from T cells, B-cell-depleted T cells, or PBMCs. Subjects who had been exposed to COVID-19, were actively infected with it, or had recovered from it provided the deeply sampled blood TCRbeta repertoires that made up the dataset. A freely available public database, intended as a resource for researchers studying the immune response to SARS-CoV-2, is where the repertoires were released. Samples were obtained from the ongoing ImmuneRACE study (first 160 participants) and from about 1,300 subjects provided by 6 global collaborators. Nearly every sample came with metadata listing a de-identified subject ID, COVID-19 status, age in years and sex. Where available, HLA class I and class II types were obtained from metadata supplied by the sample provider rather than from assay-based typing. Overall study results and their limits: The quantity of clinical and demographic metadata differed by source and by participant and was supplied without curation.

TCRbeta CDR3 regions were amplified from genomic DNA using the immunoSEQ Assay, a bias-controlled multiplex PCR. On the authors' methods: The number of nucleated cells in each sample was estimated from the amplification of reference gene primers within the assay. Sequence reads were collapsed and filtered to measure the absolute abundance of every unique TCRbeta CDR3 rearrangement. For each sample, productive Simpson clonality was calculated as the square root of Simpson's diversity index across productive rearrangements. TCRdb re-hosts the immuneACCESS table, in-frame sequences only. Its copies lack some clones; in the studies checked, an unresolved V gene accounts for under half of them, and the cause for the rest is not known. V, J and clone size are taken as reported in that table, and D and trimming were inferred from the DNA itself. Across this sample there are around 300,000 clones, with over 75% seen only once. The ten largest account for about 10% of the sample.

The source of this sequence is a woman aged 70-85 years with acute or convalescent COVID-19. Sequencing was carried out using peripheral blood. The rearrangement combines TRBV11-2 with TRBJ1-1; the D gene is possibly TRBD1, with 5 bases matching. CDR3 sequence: CASRPGLRIWDTEAFF. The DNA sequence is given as TGTGCCAGCAGACCGGGACTCAGGATTTGGGACACTGAAGCTTTCTTT.